This T cell receptor (beta chain) was obtained from a study of blood T cells in healthy people across ages. Study results and limitations: Per million T cells, TCR beta diversity dropped roughly linearly as age increased. Researchers judged that diversity estimates from one million T cells fell short of true values.

With a J-beta primer mix and a sample-barcoded 5' primer, a second PCR ran about 6 to 11 cycles. Unique molecular identifiers of 12 random nucleotides labeled each cDNA. TCRdb independently ran MiXCR on the 5' RACE reads; one entry per CDR3 protein. The table has around 280,000 distinct CDR3 sequences, around 29% seen once. This clonotype was detected a few times. Antigen: not known. From germline, CDR1 is SGHRS and CDR2 YFSETQ. CDR3 length: 14 residues. V dropped 7 bases and J dropped 0 bases, with 13 bases sitting between them. The sequence derives from a woman between 65 and 79 years old in good health. Sequencing was carried out using blood. V usage is TRBV5-1 and J usage is TRBJ1-2; D is unclear. The CDR3, as DNA: TGCGCCAGCGGGCAACGGGGAGCTAACTATGGCTACACCTTC. Its protein product is CASGQRGANYGYTF.